A selection of T cell receptor beta chains follows, all from one sample in a study of CD8 T cells in Susac syndrome. TCRdb re-analysed the immunoSEQ multiplex PCR reads in MiXCR, keeping a single row per CDR3 protein. Here the sample spans about 190,000 distinct CDR3 sequences, about 94% being singletons. Sequencing was performed on CD4+ T cells from PBMCs. These receptors originate from a human donor with Susac syndrome. Both conserved end residues are part of each CDR3. The D gene is left open where the match is weak. The size field is filled for only some rows; it gives once, few, many or a size class.

D gene,clone size,J gene,V gene,CDR3 protein,CDR3 DNA
-,-,TRBJ2-6,TRBV11-2,CASSLAGQTNVLTF,TGTGCCAGCAGCTTAGCCGGGCAGACCAACGTCCTGACTTTC
TRBD2,-,TRBJ2-7,TRBV7-2,CASSLGTSGFYEQYF,TGTGCCAGCAGCCTCGGGACTAGCGGGTTCTACGAGCAGTACTTC
TRBD2,-,TRBJ2-2,TRBV9,CASSISGGADTGELFF,TGTGCCAGCAGCATTAGCGGGGGGGCCGACACCGGGGAGCTGTTTTTT
TRBD2,-,TRBJ2-3,TRBV3-1,CASSQDQLAGREYF,TGTGCCAGCAGCCAAGACCAACTAGCGGGGAGGGAGTATTTT
-,-,TRBJ2-3,TRBV20-1,CSATGTDTQYF,TGCAGTGCCACTGGAACAGATACGCAGTATTTT
-,-,TRBJ2-1,TRBV29-1,CSAGGVNSGYNEQFF,TGCAGCGCTGGAGGTGTGAACTCGGGATACAATGAGCAGTTCTTC
-,-,TRBJ2-5,TRBV27,CASTRGETQYF,TGTGCCAGCACCCGGGGGGAGACCCAGTACTTC
-,-,TRBJ2-3,TRBV6-2/TRBV6-3,CASSGIVGTQYF,TGTGCCAGCAGCGGAATAGTAGGTACGCAGTATTTT
-,few,TRBJ2-3,TRBV7-3,CASSLPTDTQYF,TGTGCCAGCAGCTTGCCAACAGATACGCAGTATTTT
-,-,TRBJ1-1,TRBV5-1,CASSPPTGATEAFF,TGCGCCAGCAGCCCACCGACGGGGGCAACTGAAGCTTTCTTT
-,-,TRBJ1-4,TRBV14,CASSRTVTTNEKLFF,TGTGCCAGCAGCCGCACGGTGACAACTAATGAAAAACTGTTTTTT
TRBD1,once,TRBJ1-2,TRBV14,CASSQRTGRYTF,TGTGCCAGCAGCCAAAGGACAGGGAGATACACCTTC
-,-,TRBJ1-1,TRBV2,CASRLTLEAFF,TGTGCCAGCAGGTTGACACTTGAAGCTTTCTTT
TRBD2,once,TRBJ2-5,TRBV20-1,CSVGLAGGPEETQYF,TGCAGTGTGGGACTAGCGGGGGGGCCGGAAGAGACCCAGTACTTC
-,-,TRBJ1-5,TRBV3-1,CASSHRQYNQPQHF,TGTGCCAGCAGCCACAGACAGTACAATCAGCCCCAGCATTTT
-,-,TRBJ1-4,TRBV4-1,CASSQDWATGTNEKLFF,TGCGCCAGCAGCCAAGATTGGGCGACAGGAACTAATGAAAAACTGTTTTTT
TRBD1,-,TRBJ2-3,TRBV20-1,CSASGGQRSTDTQYF,TGCAGTGCTTCAGGGGGACAAAGAAGCACAGATACGCAGTATTTT
TRBD2,-,TRBJ2-5,TRBV10-3,CAISDSSGQETQYF,TGTGCCATCAGTGACTCTAGCGGCCAAGAGACCCAGTACTTC
-,-,TRBJ2-5,TRBV2,CASSVGQLETQYF,TGTGCCAGCAGCGTCGGACAGTTAGAGACCCAGTACTTC
-,-,TRBJ2-7,TRBV6-5,CASSYSISGDYYEQYF,TGTGCCAGCAGTTACTCGATCAGCGGCGACTACTACGAGCAGTACTTC
TRBD1,-,TRBJ2-6,TRBV20-1,CSARWTGRSGANVLTF,TGCAGTGCTAGGTGGACAGGCCGCTCTGGGGCCAACGTCCTGACTTTC
TRBD2,once,TRBJ2-5,TRBV3-1,CASSGGARTSPIHETQYF,TGTGCCAGCAGCGGGGGCGCCCGGACTAGCCCTATCCACGAGACCCAGTACTTC
-,-,TRBJ1-2,TRBV30,CAWNSNRAYNYGYTF,TGTGCCTGGAACTCAAACAGGGCCTATAACTATGGCTACACCTTC
-,-,TRBJ1-2,TRBV7-2,CASSPRTGSAGYTF,TGTGCCAGCAGCCCTCGGACGGGCTCTGCGGGCTACACCTTC
-,-,TRBJ2-1,TRBV6-4,CASSDSGLPSSYNEQFF,TGTGCCAGCAGTGACTCGGGGCTACCAAGCTCCTACAATGAGCAGTTCTTC
TRBD2,-,TRBJ2-6,TRBV20-1,CSASGGIPGANVLTF,TGCAGTGCTAGCGGGGGGATCCCCGGGGCCAACGTCCTGACTTTC
-,once,TRBJ1-2,TRBV7-9,CASSTDQVGYTF,TGTGCCAGCAGCACTGACCAGGTTGGCTACACCTTC
-,-,TRBJ1-5,TRBV5-1,CASSPTPDGNQPQHF,TGCGCCAGCAGCCCTACTCCGGACGGGAATCAGCCCCAGCATTTT
TRBD2,-,TRBJ2-3,TRBV10-3,CAISNGLATDTQYF,TGTGCCATCAGTAATGGACTAGCGACAGATACGCAGTATTTT
TRBD1,once,TRBJ1-2,TRBV30,CAWSGRGMFGYGYTF,TGTGCCTGGAGTGGCAGGGGGATGTTTGGCTATGGCTACACCTTC
TRBD1,-,TRBJ2-2,TRBV11-2,CASSPSTGVTGELFF,TGTGCCAGCAGCCCCTCGACAGGGGTCACCGGGGAGCTGTTTTTT
-,once,TRBJ2-3,TRBV3-1,CASSQAPPTPNSTDTQYF,TGTGCCAGCAGCCAAGCCCCCCCGACTCCTAACAGCACAGATACGCAGTATTTT
-,once,TRBJ2-5,TRBV25-1,CASSELEGTGSPAGETQYF,TGTGCCAGCAGTGAATTAGAGGGGACTGGCAGCCCGGCGGGGGAGACCCAGTACTTC
-,-,TRBJ2-1,TRBV29-1,CSVAGRGPYNEQFF,TGCAGCGTTGCTGGGCGGGGGCCGTACAATGAGCAGTTCTTC
-,-,TRBJ2-1,TRBV30,CAWSTPGQFF,TGTGCCTGGAGTACCCCCGGACAGTTCTTC
TRBD2,-,TRBJ2-1,TRBV11-2,CASSLEVLVGGAYNEQFF,TGTGCCAGCAGCTTAGAGGTCCTGGTCGGGGGGGCCTACAATGAGCAGTTCTTC
TRBD1,-,TRBJ2-2,TRBV4-1,CASSHRQGTGELFF,TGCGCCAGCAGCCACCGACAGGGGACCGGGGAGCTGTTTTTT
TRBD2,-,TRBJ2-1,TRBV7-8,CASSPTGLAGRQFF,TGTGCCAGCAGCCCGACGGGACTAGCGGGGAGGCAGTTCTTC
-,-,TRBJ2-7,TRBV6-6,CASSYARKGYEQYF,TGTGCCAGCAGTTACGCACGAAAGGGCTACGAGCAGTACTTC
TRBD1,-,TRBJ2-1,TRBV28,CASRDRTGPYNEQFF,TGTGCCAGCAGGGACCGGACAGGGCCCTACAATGAGCAGTTCTTC
-,-,TRBJ2-7,TRBV7-8,CASSSPTGYSYEQYF,TGTGCCAGCAGCTCACCGACGGGTTACTCCTACGAGCAGTACTTC
TRBD1,-,TRBJ2-7,TRBV5-1,CASSLDGDSQYF,TGCGCCAGCAGCTTGGATGGGGACAGTCAGTACTTC
-,-,TRBJ2-7,TRBV7-2,CASSSDPLLEQYF,TGTGCCAGCAGCTCGGACCCCCTGTTAGAGCAGTACTTC
-,-,TRBJ2-5,TRBV9,CASSDFWGNQYF,TGTGCCAGCAGTGACTTCTGGGGTAACCAGTACTTC
-,-,TRBJ2-2,TRBV9,CASSDLRGGELFF,TGTGCCAGCAGCGACCTACGGGGCGGGGAGCTGTTTTTT
-,-,TRBJ1-5,TRBV29-1,CSVSGPRGNQPQHF,TGCAGCGTTTCTGGACCAAGGGGGAATCAGCCCCAGCATTTT
-,-,TRBJ1-6,TRBV9,CASSESGLNSPLHF,TGTGCCAGCAGCGAGTCTGGGTTGAATTCACCCCTCCACTTT
-,-,TRBJ2-3,TRBV7-3,CASSFRAPADTQYF,TGTGCCAGCAGCTTCCGAGCCCCGGCAGATACGCAGTATTTT
-,-,TRBJ1-1,TRBV20-1,CSALDKATEAFF,TGCAGTGCCCTGGATAAAGCCACTGAAGCTTTCTTT
-,-,TRBJ1-6,TRBV5-6,CASSAYRSSYNSPLHF,TGTGCCAGCAGCGCCTACAGGAGCTCCTATAATTCACCCCTCCACTTT
TRBD2,-,TRBJ2-1,TRBV29-1,CSVPEERGAATYNEQFF,TGCAGCGTCCCCGAGGAGCGGGGGGCCGCCACCTACAATGAGCAGTTCTTC
-,-,TRBJ2-6,TRBV18,CASSLGRDSGANVLTF,TGTGCCAGCTCACTAGGACGGGACTCTGGGGCCAACGTCCTGACTTTC
-,once,TRBJ1-2,TRBV27,CASRRGGGREKNGYTF,TGTGCCAGCAGGAGGGGAGGTGGGCGGGAGAAGAATGGCTACACCTTC
TRBD1,-,TRBJ1-4,TRBV18,CASSLQGINEKLFF,TGTGCCAGCTCACTACAGGGGATTAATGAAAAACTGTTTTTT
-,-,TRBJ2-5,TRBV7-9,CASSTQARETQYF,TGTGCCAGCAGCACCCAAGCGCGGGAGACCCAGTACTTC
-,-,TRBJ2-7,TRBV30,CAWTYDLGGYEQYF,TGTGCCTGGACTTATGACTTAGGGGGTTACGAGCAGTACTTC